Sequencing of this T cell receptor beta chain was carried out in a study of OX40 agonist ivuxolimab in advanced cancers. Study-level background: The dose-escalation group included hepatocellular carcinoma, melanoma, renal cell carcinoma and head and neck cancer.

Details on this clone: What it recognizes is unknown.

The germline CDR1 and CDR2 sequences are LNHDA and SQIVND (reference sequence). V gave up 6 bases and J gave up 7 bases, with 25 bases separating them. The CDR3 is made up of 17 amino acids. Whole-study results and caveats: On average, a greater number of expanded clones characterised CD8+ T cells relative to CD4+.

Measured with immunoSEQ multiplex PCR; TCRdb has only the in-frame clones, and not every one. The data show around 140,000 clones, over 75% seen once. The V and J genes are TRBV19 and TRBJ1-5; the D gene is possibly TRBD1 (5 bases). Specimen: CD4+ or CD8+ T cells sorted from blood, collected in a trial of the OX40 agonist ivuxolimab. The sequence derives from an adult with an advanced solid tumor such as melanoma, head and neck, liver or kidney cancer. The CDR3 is CASSRSPGRGTGQPQHF. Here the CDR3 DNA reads TGTGCCAGTAGCCGAAGTCCGGGACGGGGTACGGGCCAGCCCCAGCATTTT.